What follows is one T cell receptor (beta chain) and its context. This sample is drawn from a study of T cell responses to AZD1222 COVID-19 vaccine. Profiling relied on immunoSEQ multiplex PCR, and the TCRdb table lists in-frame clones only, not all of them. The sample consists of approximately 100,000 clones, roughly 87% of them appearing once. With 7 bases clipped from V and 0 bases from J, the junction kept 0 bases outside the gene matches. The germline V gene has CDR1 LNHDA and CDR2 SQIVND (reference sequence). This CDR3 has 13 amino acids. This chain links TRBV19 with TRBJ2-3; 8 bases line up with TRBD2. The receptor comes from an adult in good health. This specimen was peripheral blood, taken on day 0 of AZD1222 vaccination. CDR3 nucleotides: TGTGCCAGTACTAGCGGGAGCACAGATACGCAGTATTTT. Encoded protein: CASTSGSTDTQYF.